This passage covers 9 T cell receptor beta chains from one sample sequenced in a study of cytomegalovirus exposure and HLA in healthy donors. This PCR relied on a set of 60 Vbeta primers and 13 Jbeta primers. TCRdb's copy holds only in-frame clones and misses some; the assay was immunoSEQ multiplex PCR. The profile shows some 150,000 clones, 70% to 90% of them singletons. Sequencing was performed on PBMCs. Receptors originate from a man in his forties or fifties in good health and CMV-seronegative.

Concerning this clone itself: One end of the junction varies from germline; a read error may be responsible. The V and J genes are TRBV7-7 and TRBJ2-2, with 9 nucleotides matching TRBD1. Germline assignment: CDR1 SSHAT and CDR2 FNYEAQ (reference sequence). The CDR3 length is 15 residues. CDR3 DNA: TGTGCTAGCAGTACAGGGGGCTTGAACACCGGGGAGCTGTTTTTT. This codes for CASSTGGLNTGELFF.

CDR3 coding DNA: TGTGCCAGCAGTTTATACGGGGGGACCTACAATGAGCAGTTCTTC. It specifies CASSLYGGTYNEQFF. V is TRBV27 and J is TRBJ2-1; 7 nucleotides match TRBD2. This CDR3 region has 15 residues. CDR1 is MNHEY and CDR2 is SMNVEV in the germline V gene (reference sequence). The junction had 2 bases not matched to a gene; V was cut back by 1 base and J by 2 bases.

This sequence joins TRBV2 and TRBJ2-2; TRBD2 is a possible D gene (5 bases). This CDR3 comprises 14 residues. Between the trimmed V and J ends, which lost 2 bases and 6 bases, there was a span of 10 bases. Per germline, CDR1 SNHLY and CDR2 FYNNEI. The CDR3 coding sequence is TGTGCCAGCAGTGAATACGGGGTCCCCGGGGAGCTGTTTTTT. It specifies CASSEYGVPGELFF. The variable domain in full, completed from reference TRBV2 and TRBJ2-2, reads EPEVTQTPSHQVTQMGQEVILRCVPISNHLYFYWYRQILGQKVEFLVSFYNNEISEKSEIFDDQFSVERPDGSNFTLKIRSTKLEDSAMYFCASSEYGVPGELFFGEGSRLTVL.

As to this clone: Within the sample, other DNA sequences also encode this same CDR3. The V call is TRBV27, the J call TRBJ1-2, with TRBD1 identical over 8 bases. With V trimmed by 6 bases and J by 2 bases, 2 bases remained unmatched. Germline CDR1 is MNHEY and CDR2 is SMNVEV (reference sequence). The CDR3 is 13 residues long. The CDR3 DNA reads TGTGCCAGCAGCCGACAGGGGAACTATGGCTACACCTTC. This sequence encodes CASSRQGNYGYTF.

The rearrangement joins TRBV5-1 to TRBJ1-1, with a tentative D call TRBD1 (5 bases). Germline V gene sequence: CDR1 SGHRS, CDR2 YFSETQ. V dropped 1 base and J dropped 4 bases, with 8 bases sitting between them. CDR3 length: 13 residues. Here the CDR3 DNA reads TGCGCCAGCAGCTTGAGTGACAGCACTGAAGCTTTCTTT. Protein product: CASSLSDSTEAFF.

The chain links TRBV29-1 to TRBJ1-2, with TRBD1 matching 10 bases. The length of the CDR3 is 11 residues. Germline CDR1 reads SQVTM; CDR2 reads ANQGSEA. Trimming removed 7 bases from V and 8 bases from J; junction bases left unmatched: 4. The CDR3 here is CSGGQGKGYTF. The CDR3 DNA reads TGCAGCGGGGGACAGGGGAAAGGCTACACCTTC.

This chain joins TRBV2 and TRBJ2-1; TRBD2 agrees at 8 bases. This CDR3 has 15 amino acids. CDR1 and CDR2 (germline): SNHLY, FYNNEI. J gave up 7 bases and V 5 bases, and 10 bases lay outside the gene matches. The CDR3 spells CASSPDGGASNEQFF. The CDR3 region has the DNA TGTGCCAGCAGTCCCGACGGGGGGGCGAGTAATGAGCAGTTCTTC.

The V gene is TRBV6-4, the J gene TRBJ2-2; 8 positions match TRBD2. V was clipped by 3 bases and J by 4 bases; unmatched bases: 1. This CDR3 comprises 14 residues. Germline loops: CDR1 MRHNA, CDR2 SNTAGT. The DNA of the CDR3 is TGTGCCAGCAGTGAAAGCGGGGGCACCGGGGAGCTGTTTTTT. It yields the protein CASSESGGTGELFF.

The V and J genes are TRBV11-2 and TRBJ2-7; TRBD1 might be the D (6 bases). Germline V gene sequence: CDR1 SGHAT, CDR2 FQNNGV. Trimming took 0 bases from V and 7 from J, leaving 10 bases between them. The length of the CDR3 is 13 residues. The CDR3 here is CASSLEKGTEQYF. CDR3 nucleotides: TGTGCCAGCAGCTTAGAGAAGGGGACAGAGCAGTACTTC.